The clone carrying this TCR beta chain was found many times. The antigen remains undetermined. The TCR library protocol attached unique molecular identifiers to the individual cDNA molecules. TCRdb independently ran MiXCR on the 5' RACE reads; one entry per CDR3 protein. The table lists around 71,000 distinct CDR3 sequences, 9% to 10% of them singletons. The data stem from a study of early T cells in non-severe SARS-CoV-2 infection. Study as a whole: With bulk RNA from unsorted whole blood as input, sequencing yielded unpaired chains. Study-wide results and caveats: Sequences matched to VDJdb favored anti-spike CD8 responses, while private and CD4 specificities were missed.

There are 15 residues in the CDR3. V was cut by 5 bases and J by 1 base, with 12 bases left in between. CDR1 and CDR2 from the germline V gene are MDHEN and SYDVKM. This rearrangement joins TRBV28 to TRBJ2-4; D is unclear. Here the sequenced sample was whole blood, taken at baseline. This receptor was identified in an adult who was a healthcare worker with PCR-confirmed SARS-CoV-2 infection or an uninfected control (not recorded which). Here the CDR3 reads CASSPGVGAKNIQYF. The CDR3 DNA is TGTGCCAGCAGTCCTGGGGTGGGGGCCAAAAACATTCAGTACTTC.